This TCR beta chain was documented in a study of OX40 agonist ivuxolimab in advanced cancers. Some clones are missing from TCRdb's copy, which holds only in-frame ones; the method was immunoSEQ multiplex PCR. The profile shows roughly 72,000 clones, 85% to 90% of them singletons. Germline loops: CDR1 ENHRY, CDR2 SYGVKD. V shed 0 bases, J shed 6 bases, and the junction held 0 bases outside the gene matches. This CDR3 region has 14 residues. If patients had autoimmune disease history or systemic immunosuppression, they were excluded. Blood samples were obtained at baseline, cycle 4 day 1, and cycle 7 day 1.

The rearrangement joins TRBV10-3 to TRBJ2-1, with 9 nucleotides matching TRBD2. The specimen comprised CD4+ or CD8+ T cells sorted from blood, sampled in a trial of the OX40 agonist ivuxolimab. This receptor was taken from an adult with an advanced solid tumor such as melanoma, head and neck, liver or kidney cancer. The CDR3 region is CAISESLAGNEQFF. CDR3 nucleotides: TGTGCCATCAGTGAGTCACTAGCGGGCAATGAGCAGTTCTTC.